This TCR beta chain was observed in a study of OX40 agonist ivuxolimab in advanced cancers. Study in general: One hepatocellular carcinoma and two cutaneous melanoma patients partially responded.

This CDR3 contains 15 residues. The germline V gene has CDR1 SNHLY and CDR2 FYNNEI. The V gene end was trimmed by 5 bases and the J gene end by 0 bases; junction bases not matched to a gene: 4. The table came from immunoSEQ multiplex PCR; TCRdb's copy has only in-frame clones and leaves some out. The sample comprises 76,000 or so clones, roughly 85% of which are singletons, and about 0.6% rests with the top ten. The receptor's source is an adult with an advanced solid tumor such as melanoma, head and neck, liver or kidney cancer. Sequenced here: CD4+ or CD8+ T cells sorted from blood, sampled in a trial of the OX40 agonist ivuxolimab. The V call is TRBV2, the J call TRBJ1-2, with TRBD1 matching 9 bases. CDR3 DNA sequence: TGTGCCAGCAGTATGGGACAGGGTGCTAACTATGGCTACACCTTC. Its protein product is CASSMGQGANYGYTF. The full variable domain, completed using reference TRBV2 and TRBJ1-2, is EPEVTQTPSHQVTQMGQEVILRCVPISNHLYFYWYRQILGQKVEFLVSFYNNEISEKSEIFDDQFSVERPDGSNFTLKIRSTKLEDSAMYFCASSMGQGANYGYTFGSGTRLTVV.